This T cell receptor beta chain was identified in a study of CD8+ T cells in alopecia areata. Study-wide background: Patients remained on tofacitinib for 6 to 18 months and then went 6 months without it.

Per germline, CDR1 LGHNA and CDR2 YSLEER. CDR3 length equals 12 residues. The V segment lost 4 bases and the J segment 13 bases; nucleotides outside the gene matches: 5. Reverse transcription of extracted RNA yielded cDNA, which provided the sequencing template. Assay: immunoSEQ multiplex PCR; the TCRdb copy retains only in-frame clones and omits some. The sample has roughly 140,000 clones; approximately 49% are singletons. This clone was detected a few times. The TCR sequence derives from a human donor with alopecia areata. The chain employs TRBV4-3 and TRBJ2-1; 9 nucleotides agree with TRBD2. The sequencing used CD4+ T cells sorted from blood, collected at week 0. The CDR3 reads CASSRREGRQFF. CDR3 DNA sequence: TGCGCCAGCAGCCGGCGGGAGGGTCGACAGTTCTTC.